The rows below give T cell receptor beta chains drawn from one sample of a study of post-analysis software for immune sequencing data. TCRdb reanalysed the PCR reads using MiXCR and keeps one entry per CDR3 protein. Here the sample spans more than 450,000 distinct CDR3 sequences, around 36% being singletons. The specimen was blood. The receptors here all came from a girl aged 2-17 years with multiple sclerosis. Both conserved end residues are part of each CDR3. D genes are given only for firm matches. For some rows the clone size is stated as once, few or many, or as a class when expanded; others skip it.

d_gene: .; abundance: once; v_gene: TRBV7-2; j_gene: TRBJ2-3; CDR3nt: TGTGCCAGCAGCCCTGGCCCCCCTCAGGGACGAAACACAGATACGCAGTATTTT; CDR3aa: CASSPGPPQGRNTDTQYF
d_gene: .; abundance: .; v_gene: TRBV5-5; j_gene: TRBJ2-7; CDR3nt: TGTGCCAGCGGGCGAGAGGCGTTCTACGAGCAGTACTTC; CDR3aa: CASGREAFYEQYF
d_gene: .; abundance: few; v_gene: TRBV5-6; j_gene: TRBJ2-7; CDR3nt: TGTGCCAGCAGCTTCCTGGAGGGGGGGATCTTCTCCTACGAGCAGTACTTC; CDR3aa: CASSFLEGGIFSYEQYF
d_gene: TRBD1; abundance: few; v_gene: TRBV7-8; j_gene: TRBJ1-2; CDR3nt: TGTGCCAGCAGCTCACAGGGGTCCTATGGCTACACCTTC; CDR3aa: CASSSQGSYGYTF
d_gene: .; abundance: few; v_gene: TRBV6-4; j_gene: TRBJ1-2; CDR3nt: TGTGCCAGCAGTGACTCAACCGAGGGTTTCGATGGCTACACCTTC; CDR3aa: CASSDSTEGFDGYTF
d_gene: .; abundance: .; v_gene: TRBV5-1; j_gene: TRBJ2-1; CDR3nt: TGCGCCAGCAGCTCGGCCGATACGAGGGTCGATGAGCAGTTCTTC; CDR3aa: CASSSADTRVDEQFF
d_gene: .; abundance: .; v_gene: TRBV6-1; j_gene: TRBJ2-5; CDR3nt: TGTGCCAGCAGTTTGACCCCGGGGGCCCAGTACTTC; CDR3aa: CASSLTPGAQYF
d_gene: TRBD2; abundance: many; v_gene: TRBV5-1; j_gene: TRBJ2-1; CDR3nt: TGCGCCAGCAGCCCACCAGCGGGGGACTACAATGAGCAGTTCTTC; CDR3aa: CASSPPAGDYNEQFF
d_gene: TRBD1; abundance: .; v_gene: TRBV7-8; j_gene: TRBJ1-2; CDR3nt: TGTGCCAGCAGCCTAGCGACAGGGGACCCCTATGGCTACACCTTC; CDR3aa: CASSLATGDPYGYTF
d_gene: TRBD2; abundance: once; v_gene: TRBV3-1; j_gene: TRBJ2-6; CDR3nt: TGTGCCAGCAGCCAAGTTGGGGGGGGTTCGGGCTTATTTGGGGCCAACGTCCTGACTTTC; CDR3aa: CASSQVGGGSGLFGANVLTF
d_gene: .; abundance: .; v_gene: TRBV20-1; j_gene: TRBJ1-2; CDR3nt: TGCAGTGCTTCTACAGGGATCGTCTATGGCTACACCTTC; CDR3aa: CSASTGIVYGYTF
d_gene: .; abundance: few; v_gene: TRBV28; j_gene: TRBJ2-3; CDR3nt: TGTGCCAGCAGTACGGGACTTCGCACAGATACGCAGTATTTT; CDR3aa: CASSTGLRTDTQYF
d_gene: .; abundance: .; v_gene: TRBV6-1; j_gene: TRBJ1-1; CDR3nt: TGTGCCAGCACCACGAGGGGGTTGGGCACTGAAGCTTTCTTT; CDR3aa: CASTTRGLGTEAFF
d_gene: .; abundance: .; v_gene: TRBV5-6; j_gene: TRBJ1-2; CDR3nt: TGTGCCAGCAGCCCGACCCAGGGAGGAGGCTACACCTTC; CDR3aa: CASSPTQGGGYTF
d_gene: .; abundance: few; v_gene: TRBV6-1; j_gene: TRBJ2-5; CDR3nt: TGTGCCAGCAGTGATGGGGGGGCTCTCCAAGAGACCCAGTACTTC; CDR3aa: CASSDGGALQETQYF
d_gene: .; abundance: .; v_gene: TRBV20-1; j_gene: TRBJ1-1; CDR3nt: TGCAGTGCTCTTGACGGACAGATGAACACTGAAGCTTTCTTT; CDR3aa: CSALDGQMNTEAFF
d_gene: .; abundance: .; v_gene: TRBV5-5; j_gene: TRBJ2-1; CDR3nt: TGTGCCAGCAGCTTGGGCATGTCCTACAATAAGCAGTTCTTC; CDR3aa: CASSLGMSYNKQFF
d_gene: .; abundance: .; v_gene: TRBV12-2; j_gene: TRBJ1-5; CDR3nt: TGTGCAAGTCGCCCATTACAGGGTAATCAGCCCCAGCATTTT; CDR3aa: CASRPLQGNQPQHF
d_gene: .; abundance: .; v_gene: TRBV20-1; j_gene: TRBJ2-5; CDR3nt: TGCAGTGCTAGACTTGCGGGGAAGACCCAGTACTTC; CDR3aa: CSARLAGKTQYF
d_gene: .; abundance: few; v_gene: TRBV7-9; j_gene: TRBJ1-1; CDR3nt: TGTGCCAGCACCGCCCTGTACGGCACTGAAGCTTTCTTT; CDR3aa: CASTALYGTEAFF
d_gene: .; abundance: .; v_gene: TRBV5-1; j_gene: TRBJ2-5; CDR3nt: TGCGCCAGCAGCTCCACTGGGACGTCCCAAGAGACCCAGTACTTC; CDR3aa: CASSSTGTSQETQYF
d_gene: TRBD1; abundance: few; v_gene: TRBV12-3/TRBV12-4; j_gene: TRBJ2-5; CDR3nt: TGTGCCAGCAGCGATCCTGGGACAGACCATAGTGAGACCCAGTACTTC; CDR3aa: CASSDPGTDHSETQYF
d_gene: TRBD1; abundance: few; v_gene: TRBV6-6; j_gene: TRBJ1-2; CDR3nt: TGTGCCAGCAGTCGGACCGGGACAGGGAGTTTTTCGAACTATGGCTACACCTTC; CDR3aa: CASSRTGTGSFSNYGYTF
d_gene: TRBD1; abundance: few; v_gene: TRBV12-3/TRBV12-4; j_gene: TRBJ2-5; CDR3nt: TGTGCCAGCAGGGGACAGGGGGAACGGGAGACCCAGTACTTC; CDR3aa: CASRGQGERETQYF
d_gene: .; abundance: .; v_gene: TRBV14; j_gene: TRBJ2-5; CDR3nt: TGTGCCAGCGGGTCCCACAGGGAGACCCAGTACTTC; CDR3aa: CASGSHRETQYF
d_gene: TRBD1; abundance: few; v_gene: TRBV7-8; j_gene: TRBJ1-2; CDR3nt: TGTGCCAGCAGCTTACCTCGGGACAGGCATGGGGGGGGATATGGCTACACCTTC; CDR3aa: CASSLPRDRHGGGYGYTF
d_gene: TRBD1; abundance: once; v_gene: TRBV7-9; j_gene: TRBJ1-2; CDR3nt: TGTGCCAGCAGCGTAATGACAGGGGCTAACTATGGCTACACCTTC; CDR3aa: CASSVMTGANYGYTF
d_gene: .; abundance: .; v_gene: TRBV5-5; j_gene: TRBJ1-1; CDR3nt: TGTGCCAGCAGCCTGGGCCCACCAGGGAACACTGAAGCTTTCTTT; CDR3aa: CASSLGPPGNTEAFF
d_gene: TRBD1; abundance: few; v_gene: TRBV5-5; j_gene: TRBJ1-2; CDR3nt: TGTGCCAGCAGCAAATACTCCGGGACAGCTGATGGCTACACCTTC; CDR3aa: CASSKYSGTADGYTF
d_gene: .; abundance: few; v_gene: TRBV27; j_gene: TRBJ2-3; CDR3nt: TGTGCCAGCAGTAAAAGCACAGATACGCAGTATTTT; CDR3aa: CASSKSTDTQYF
d_gene: TRBD2; abundance: .; v_gene: TRBV4-1; j_gene: TRBJ2-5; CDR3nt: TGCGCCAGCAGCCCGAGCGGGGGGGGAGTGCAAGAGACCCAGTACTTC; CDR3aa: CASSPSGGGVQETQYF
d_gene: TRBD1; abundance: once; v_gene: TRBV5-1; j_gene: TRBJ1-1; CDR3nt: TGCGCCAGTACGGCCCGAGGGGGCGGTTCCACTGAAGCTTTCTTT; CDR3aa: CASTARGGGSTEAFF
d_gene: .; abundance: .; v_gene: TRBV20-1; j_gene: TRBJ1-1; CDR3nt: TGCAGTGCTAAACAGGGTTGGAACACTGAAGCTTTCTTT; CDR3aa: CSAKQGWNTEAFF
d_gene: TRBD2; abundance: .; v_gene: TRBV5-1; j_gene: TRBJ2-2; CDR3nt: TGCGCCAGCAGCCGGAGGACTAGCGGGGGCTACACCGGGGAGCTGTTTTTT; CDR3aa: CASSRRTSGGYTGELFF
d_gene: TRBD2; abundance: .; v_gene: TRBV9; j_gene: TRBJ2-3; CDR3nt: TGTGCCAGCAGCGGAGGACTAGCATTCACAGATACGCAGTATTTT; CDR3aa: CASSGGLAFTDTQYF
d_gene: TRBD1; abundance: .; v_gene: TRBV20-1; j_gene: TRBJ2-1; CDR3nt: TGCAGTGCTAGAGATTGGGGACAGATATCCAATGAGCAGTTCTTC; CDR3aa: CSARDWGQISNEQFF
d_gene: .; abundance: .; v_gene: TRBV12-3/TRBV12-4; j_gene: TRBJ2-5; CDR3nt: TGTGCCAGCAGCCCAGGGGTGCTCAACCAAGAGACCCAGTACTTC; CDR3aa: CASSPGVLNQETQYF
d_gene: TRBD1; abundance: .; v_gene: TRBV10-3; j_gene: TRBJ2-2; CDR3nt: TGTGCCATCAGGGAGGGACAGGGGAACACCGGGGAGCTGTTTTTT; CDR3aa: CAIREGQGNTGELFF
d_gene: TRBD2; abundance: few; v_gene: TRBV20-1; j_gene: TRBJ2-5; CDR3nt: TGCAGTGCTGGGGCGACTAGCGACCTAGAGACCCAGTACTTC; CDR3aa: CSAGATSDLETQYF
d_gene: TRBD2; abundance: few; v_gene: TRBV20-1; j_gene: TRBJ2-3; CDR3nt: TGCAGTGCCCCTGGGGAGGGGCAAGATACGCAGTATTTT; CDR3aa: CSAPGEGQDTQYF
d_gene: .; abundance: few; v_gene: TRBV20-1; j_gene: TRBJ2-7; CDR3nt: TGCAGTGCTGGCTCGGACGGGAGCTCCTACGAGCAGTACTTC; CDR3aa: CSAGSDGSSYEQYF
d_gene: TRBD1; abundance: .; v_gene: TRBV9; j_gene: TRBJ1-1; CDR3nt: TGTGCCAGCAGCGTAGCGAATGACAGGGGGACTGAAGCTTTCTTT; CDR3aa: CASSVANDRGTEAFF
d_gene: .; abundance: once; v_gene: TRBV10-3; j_gene: TRBJ1-2; CDR3nt: TGTGCCATCAGTGAGTCGATCCAAGGGGGAACCAACTATGGCTACACCTTC; CDR3aa: CAISESIQGGTNYGYTF
d_gene: .; abundance: many; v_gene: TRBV6-6; j_gene: TRBJ1-6; CDR3nt: TGTGCCAGCAGTACGGGCGGGGCGTACTCACCCCTCCACTTT; CDR3aa: CASSTGGAYSPLHF